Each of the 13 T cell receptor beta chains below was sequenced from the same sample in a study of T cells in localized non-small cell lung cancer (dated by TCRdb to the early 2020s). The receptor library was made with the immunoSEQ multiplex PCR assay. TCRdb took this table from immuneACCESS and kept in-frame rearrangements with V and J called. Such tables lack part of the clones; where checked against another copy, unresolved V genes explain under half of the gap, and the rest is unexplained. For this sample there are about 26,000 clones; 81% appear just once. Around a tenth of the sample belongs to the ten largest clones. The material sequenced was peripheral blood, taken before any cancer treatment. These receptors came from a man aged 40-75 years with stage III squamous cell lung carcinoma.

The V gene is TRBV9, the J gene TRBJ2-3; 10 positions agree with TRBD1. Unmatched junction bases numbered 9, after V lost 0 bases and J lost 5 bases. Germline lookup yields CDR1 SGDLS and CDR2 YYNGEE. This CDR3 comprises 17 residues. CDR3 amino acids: CASSVAGRQGALDTQYF. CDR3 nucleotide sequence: TGTGCCAGCAGCGTAGCGGGGAGACAGGGGGCTTTAGATACGCAGTATTTT.

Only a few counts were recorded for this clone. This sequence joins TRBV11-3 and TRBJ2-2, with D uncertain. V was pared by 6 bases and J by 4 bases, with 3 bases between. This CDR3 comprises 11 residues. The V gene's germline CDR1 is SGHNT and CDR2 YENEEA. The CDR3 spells CASRATGELFF. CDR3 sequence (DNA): TGTGCCAGCAGAGCCACCGGGGAGCTGTTTTTT.

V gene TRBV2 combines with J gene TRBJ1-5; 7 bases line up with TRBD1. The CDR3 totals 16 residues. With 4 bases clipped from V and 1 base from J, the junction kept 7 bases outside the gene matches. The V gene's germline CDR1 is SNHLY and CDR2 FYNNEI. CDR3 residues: CASSGGQFQSNQPQHF. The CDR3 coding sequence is TGTGCCAGCAGTGGGGGACAGTTTCAAAGCAATCAGCCCCAGCATTTT.

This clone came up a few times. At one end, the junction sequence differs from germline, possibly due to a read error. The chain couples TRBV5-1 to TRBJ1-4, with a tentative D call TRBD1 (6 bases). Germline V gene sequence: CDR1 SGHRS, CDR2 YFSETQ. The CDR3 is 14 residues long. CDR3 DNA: TGCGCCAGCGGCTTGACAGGAGGGGGGGAAAAACTGTTTTTT. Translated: CASGLTGGGEKLFF.

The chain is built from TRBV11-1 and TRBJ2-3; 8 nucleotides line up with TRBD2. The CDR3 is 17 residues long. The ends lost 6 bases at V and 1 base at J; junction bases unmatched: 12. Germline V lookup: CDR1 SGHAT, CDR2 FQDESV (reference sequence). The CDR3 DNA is TGTGCCAGCAGAAGGACTTTCGCGGGAGGACGCACAGATACGCAGTATTTT. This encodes CASRRTFAGGRTDTQYF.

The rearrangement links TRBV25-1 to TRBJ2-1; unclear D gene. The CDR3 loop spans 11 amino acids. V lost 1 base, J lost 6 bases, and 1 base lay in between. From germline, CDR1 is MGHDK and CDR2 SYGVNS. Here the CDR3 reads CASSEFNEQFF. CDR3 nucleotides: TGTGCCAGCAGTGAATTCAATGAGCAGTTCTTC.

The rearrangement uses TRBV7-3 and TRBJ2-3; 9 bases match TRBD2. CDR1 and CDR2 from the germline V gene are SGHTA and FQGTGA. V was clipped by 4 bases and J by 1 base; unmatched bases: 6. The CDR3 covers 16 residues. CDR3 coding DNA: TGTGCCAGCAGCTCCTTAGCGGGAGCGGGCACAGATACGCAGTATTTT. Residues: CASSSLAGAGTDTQYF.

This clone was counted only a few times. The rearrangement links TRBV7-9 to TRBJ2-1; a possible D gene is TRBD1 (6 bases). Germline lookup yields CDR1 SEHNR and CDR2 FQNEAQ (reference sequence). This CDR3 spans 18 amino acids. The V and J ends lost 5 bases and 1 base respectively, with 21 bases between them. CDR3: CASSPRPRQVGSYNEQFF. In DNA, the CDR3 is TGTGCCAGCAGCCCTAGACCACGACAGGTTGGGTCCTACAATGAGCAGTTCTTC. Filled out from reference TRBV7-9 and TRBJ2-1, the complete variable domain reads DTGVSQNPRHKITKRGQNVTFRCDPISEHNRLYWYRQTLGQGPEFLTYFQNEAQLEKSRLLSDRFSAERPKGSFSTLEIQRTEQGDSAMYLCASSPRPRQVGSYNEQFFGPGTRLTVL.

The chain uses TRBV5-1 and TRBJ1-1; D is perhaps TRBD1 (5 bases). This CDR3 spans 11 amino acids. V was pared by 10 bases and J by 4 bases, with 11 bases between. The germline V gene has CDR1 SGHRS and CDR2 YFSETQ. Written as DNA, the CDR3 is TGCGCCCCCAGGGTGGGCACTGAAGCTTTCTTT. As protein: CAPRVGTEAFF.

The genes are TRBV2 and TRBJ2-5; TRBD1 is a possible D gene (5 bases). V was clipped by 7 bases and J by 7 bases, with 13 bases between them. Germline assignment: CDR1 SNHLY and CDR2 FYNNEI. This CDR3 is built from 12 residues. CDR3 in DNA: TGTGCCAGCACCCGACCAAGGGGGACCCAGTACTTC. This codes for CASTRPRGTQYF.

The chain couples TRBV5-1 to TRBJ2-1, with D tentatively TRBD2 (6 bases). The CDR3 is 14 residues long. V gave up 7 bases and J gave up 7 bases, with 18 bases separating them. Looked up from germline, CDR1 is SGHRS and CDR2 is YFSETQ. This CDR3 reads CASAGLSEWNEQFF. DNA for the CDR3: TGCGCCAGCGCCGGACTATCAGAGTGGAATGAGCAGTTCTTC. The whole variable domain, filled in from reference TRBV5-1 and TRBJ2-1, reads KAGVTQTPRYLIKTRGQQVTLSCSPISGHRSVSWYQQTPGQGLQFLFEYFSETQRNKGNFPGRFSGRQFSNSRSEMNVSTLELGDSALYLCASAGLSEWNEQFFGPGTRLTVL.

Here the CDR3 DNA reads TGCGCCAGCAGCTCCGCGACCGGGTCGCCCGGGGAGCTGTTTTTT. Protein product: CASSSATGSPGELFF. V is TRBV5-1 and J is TRBJ2-2; D call uncertain. CDR1 is SGHRS, CDR2 YFSETQ, per germline. This CDR3 is 15 amino acids long. V lost 3 bases, J lost 6 bases, and 15 bases lay in between.

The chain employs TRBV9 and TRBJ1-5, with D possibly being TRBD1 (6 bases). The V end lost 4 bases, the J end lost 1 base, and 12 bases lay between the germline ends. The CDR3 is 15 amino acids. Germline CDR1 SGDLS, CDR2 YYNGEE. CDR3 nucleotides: TGTGCCAGCAGCAAGGGACACGGAAGCAATCAGCCCCAGCATTTT. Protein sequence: CASSKGHGSNQPQHF.